This TCR beta chain comes out of a study of memory CD4+ T cells and cytomegalovirus serostatus. Libraries were prepared by immunoSEQ multiplex PCR; TCRdb keeps only in-frame clonotypes and omits some of them. The sample lists tens of thousands of clones, about 80% occurring once. The sort gate was single viable CD3+CD4+CD8-CD45RO+ cells for memory CD4+ T cells. Germline V gene data show CDR1 as LNHNV and CDR2 as YYDKDF (reference sequence). The CDR3 length is 17 residues. V lost 0 bases and J lost 5, with 20 bases in between. This receptor was identified in an adult in good health and CMV-seronegative. Sequencing was done on a sample of memory CD4+ T cells from blood. This chain connects TRBV15 to TRBJ2-7; D gene ambiguous. In nucleotides, the CDR3 is TGTGCCACCAGCAGAGATAGTGGCGGCCGGCCCTCGGACGAGCAGTACTTC. Translating gives CATSRDSGGRPSDEQYF.